These T cell receptor beta chains were read from a single sample in a study of shared clonotypes between healthy human individuals. Sequencing was performed with immunoSEQ multiplex PCR; in TCRdb, only in-frame clones are kept and a portion is missing. This table holds approximately 2,200,000 clones, about 92% found once. The sample comprised naive CD8+ T cells from PBMCs. Receptors were obtained from a man aged 18 to 29 in good health. Some clones in this sample may be carry-over from other donors' samples. Both conserved end residues are part of each CDR3. D genes are given only for firm matches. The size entry is marked missing in some rows and otherwise reads once, few, many or a size class.

TRBJ2-1 | TRBD2 | TRBV5-6 | . | TGTGCCAGCAGCTTGTGGGGTTGGCGGGAGGTCAACAATGAGCAGTTCTTC | CASSLWGWREVNNEQFF
TRBJ2-7 | . | TRBV27 | . | TGTGCCAGCAGTCTCCCGACTGGAGAGCAGTACTTC | CASSLPTGEQYF
TRBJ2-7 | . | TRBV7-2 | . | TGTGCCAGCAGTCCGGATGGGTCCTACGAGCAGTACTTC | CASSPDGSYEQYF
TRBJ2-1 | . | TRBV7-2 | . | TGTGCCAGCAGCCTGGGACACCCGAGCTCCTACAATGAGCAGTTCTTC | CASSLGHPSSYNEQFF
TRBJ2-1 | . | TRBV2 | . | TGTGCCACCTTTACCAAGGAGGTAGTCAGGAATGAGCAGTTCTTC | CATFTKEVVRNEQFF
TRBJ2-5 | TRBD1 | TRBV5-5 | once | TGTGCCAGCAGCTTACCAGAGGACAGGGAACAAGAGACCCAGTACTTC | CASSLPEDREQETQYF
TRBJ2-5 | . | TRBV9 | . | TGTGCCAGCAGCCCAACAGCAAACCAAGAGACCCAGTACTTC | CASSPTANQETQYF
TRBJ1-2 | . | TRBV29-1 | . | TGCAGCGTTGTAGGGCCATTCGGCTACACCTTC | CSVVGPFGYTF
TRBJ1-2 | . | TRBV7-9 | . | TGTGCCAGCAGCCACGGACAGTTCTATGGCTACACCTTC | CASSHGQFYGYTF
TRBJ1-1 | . | TRBV29-1 | . | TGCAGCGTTGAAGATCTGGATGAAGCTTTCTTT | CSVEDLDEAFF
TRBJ1-1 | TRBD1 | TRBV19 | . | TGTGCCAGTACCCGACAGGGGGCGGTTTCCGTAAACACTGAAGCTTTCTTT | CASTRQGAVSVNTEAFF
TRBJ2-7 | . | TRBV7-8 | . | TGTGCCAGCAGTTTGGGGACTTGGGAGCAGTACTTC | CASSLGTWEQYF
TRBJ2-1 | TRBD2 | TRBV18 | . | TGTGCCAGCTCACCACAGGGACTAGCGGCCGAGTTCTACAATGAGCAGTTCTTC | CASSPQGLAAEFYNEQFF
TRBJ1-1 | TRBD1 | TRBV2 | few | TGTGCCAGCAGGGAATCAGGGGGATATTACACTGAAGCTTTCTTT | CASRESGGYYTEAFF
TRBJ2-3 | TRBD2 | TRBV19 | . | TGTGCCAGTAGTGCGACACTAGCGGGAAAGGTGACAGATACGCAGTATTTT | CASSATLAGKVTDTQYF
TRBJ1-5 | . | TRBV2 | . | TGTGCCAGCAGTGAAGCTAAAGACTTTATAAGCAATCAGCCCCAGCATTTT | CASSEAKDFISNQPQHF
TRBJ2-7 | . | TRBV4-1 | . | TGCGCCAGCAGCCAAGATCGTCTGGCGGTTTCATACGAGCAGTACTTC | CASSQDRLAVSYEQYF
TRBJ2-7 | TRBD1 | TRBV4-3 | . | TGCGCCAGCAGTATGAACAGGGGAGTTTCCTACGAGCAGTACTTC | CASSMNRGVSYEQYF
TRBJ2-2 | . | TRBV6-5 | . | TGTGCCAGCACCCCACTGGGGGTAGCCACCGGGGAGCTGTTTTTT | CASTPLGVATGELFF
TRBJ2-1 | . | TRBV13 | . | TGTGCCAGCAGTTCTGGCACGCGACCCTACAATGAGCAGTTCTTC | CASSSGTRPYNEQFF
TRBJ2-1 | TRBD2 | TRBV29-1 | . | TGCAGCGTTGATGGGACTAGCGGCGATGAGCAGTTCTTC | CSVDGTSGDEQFF
TRBJ1-1 | . | TRBV4-1 | . | TGCGCCAGCAGCCAAGATAAGAGGGAAATGGCTGAAGCTTTCTTT | CASSQDKREMAEAFF
TRBJ1-1 | TRBD1 | TRBV11-3 | few | TGTGCCAGCAGCATAACAGGGGAGAACACTGAAGCTTTCTTT | CASSITGENTEAFF
TRBJ2-1 | . | TRBV27 | . | TGTGCCAGCAGTTCCCCCTCGGGGGTTGGTTCCTACAATGAGCAGTTCTTC | CASSSPSGVGSYNEQFF
TRBJ2-1 | . | TRBV27 | . | TGTGCCAGCAGTTTGTCAGCGAACCTAGGCAATGAGCAGTTCTTC | CASSLSANLGNEQFF
TRBJ1-1 | . | TRBV14 | . | TGTGCCAGCAGCCAGGGGCCATCGCGATCGAAAACTGAAGCTTTCTTT | CASSQGPSRSKTEAFF
TRBJ2-2 | TRBD2 | TRBV27 | . | TGTGCCAGCAGACTTCTAGCGGGAGGGTTCGGGGAGCTGTTTTTT | CASRLLAGGFGELFF
TRBJ2-1 | . | TRBV27 | . | TGTGCCAGCAGTCCCCAGTCTGGAGGGCCCTACAATGAGCAGTTCTTC | CASSPQSGGPYNEQFF
TRBJ2-1 | . | TRBV6-1 | . | TGTGCCAGCGCACCGGGACACTTCTTGGAGCAGTTCTTC | CASAPGHFLEQFF
TRBJ2-2 | . | TRBV29-1 | . | TGCAGCGTCCCACAGGGAAAGGTCACCGGGGAGCTGTTTTTT | CSVPQGKVTGELFF
TRBJ2-2 | TRBD2 | TRBV28 | . | TGTGCCAGCAGCAGACTAGCGGAGCGCACCGGGGAGCTGTTTTTT | CASSRLAERTGELFF
TRBJ2-7 | . | TRBV7-2 | once | TGTGCCAGCATCCCTGAGTTGAGCTCCTACGAGCAGTACTTC | CASIPELSSYEQYF
TRBJ2-7 | . | TRBV28 | . | TGTGCCAGCAGCACGGGAGCCTACGAGCAGTACTTC | CASSTGAYEQYF
TRBJ2-4 | TRBD2 | TRBV19 | . | TGTGCCAGTAGTACTAGCACGGGGCGGGAGGGCCCTCGTGGTTCGTTGGTCAAAAACATTCAGTACTTC | CASSTSTGREGPRGSLVKNIQYF
TRBJ2-5 | TRBD2 | TRBV9 | . | TGTGCCAGCAGCCGTCTAGCGGGAGGGGTGGAGGAGACCCAGTACTTC | CASSRLAGGVEETQYF
TRBJ2-3 | . | TRBV30 | . | TGTGCCTTGGACCGAGATACGCAGTATTTT | CALDRDTQYF